The 32 T cell receptor beta chains listed next were all sequenced from one sample in a study of lung T cells in sarcoidosis with Löfgren's syndrome. MiXCR was run by TCRdb on the reads, yielding one entry per CDR3 protein. The data hold around 60,000 distinct CDR3 sequences, with 21% observed a single time. Source material: CD4+ T cells from PBMCs. The receptors were sampled from a human donor with sarcoidosis (Löfgren's syndrome or another form), or a control subject (not recorded which).

This clonotype was observed at least ten times. V usage is TRBV7-9 and J usage is TRBJ2-3, with no clear D. Trimming pared 2 bases from V and 0 bases from J, leaving 6 bases between. CDR1 and CDR2 (germline): SEHNR, FQNEAQ (reference sequence). This CDR3 has 14 residues. CDR3 coding DNA: TGTGCCAGCAGCTTAAAGGGTAGCACAGATACGCAGTATTTT. It is translated as CASSLKGSTDTQYF.

The sample holds a few counts of this clonotype. This chain links TRBV5-1 with TRBJ1-1; possibly TRBD1 for D (6 bases). The CDR3 is 14 amino acids. V lost 6 bases and J lost 1, with 13 bases in between. Per germline, CDR1 SGHRS and CDR2 YFSETQ. In nucleotides, the CDR3 is TGCGCCAGCAAAGGGGGACGGCCGAACACTGAAGCTTTCTTT. Protein: CASKGGRPNTEAFF.

This clonotype was found many times. J is TRBJ1-2 and V is TRBV4-1; D is ambiguous. Germline CDR1 MGHRA, CDR2 YSYEKL. The V end lost 4 bases, the J end lost 8 bases, and 17 bases lay between the germline ends. CDR3 length: 14 amino acids. CDR3 DNA sequence: TGCGCCAGCAGCCCAAGAGACCCGTTTGAGGGCTACACCTTC. Translation: CASSPRDPFEGYTF.

This clonotype occurred many times. The V call is TRBV7-2, the J call TRBJ2-1; the D gene is possibly TRBD2 (6 bases). Germline CDR1 and CDR2: SGHTA and FQGNSA. The CDR3 has 13 residues. Trimming removed 5 bases at V and 10 bases at J, with 15 bases between. Here the CDR3 reads CASSPRGGFEQFF. Written as DNA, the CDR3 is TGTGCCAGCAGCCCACGAGGAGGGTTCGAGCAGTTCTTC.

This chain uses TRBV5-6 with TRBJ1-2, with D hard to call. CDR1 and CDR2 from the germline V gene are SGHDT and YYEEEE. The CDR3 has 14 amino acids. The V end was cut by 1 base, the J end by 5 bases, with 12 bases between. CDR3 region: CASSLHPSSYGYTF. In DNA form, the CDR3 reads TGTGCCAGCAGCTTGCATCCCTCCAGTTATGGCTACACCTTC.

This clonotype was counted many times. CDR3 in amino acids: CASSLAGTGVSYEQYF. DNA of the CDR3: TGTGCCAGCAGCTTAGCAGGGACAGGGGTCTCCTACGAGCAGTACTTC. The chain carries TRBV7-2 and TRBJ2-7; the match to TRBD1 covers 10 bases. The CDR3 sequence is 16 residues long. Germline V CDR1 and CDR2: SGHTA, FQGNSA. V shed 0 bases and J 0 bases; nucleotides not matched to a gene: 2. Variable domain in full (rest from reference TRBV7-2 and TRBJ2-7): GAGVSQSPSNKVTEKGKDVELRCDPISGHTALYWYRQSLGQGLEFLIYFQGNSAPDKSGLPSDRFSAERTGGSVSTLTIQRTQQEDSAVYLCASSLAGTGVSYEQYFGPGTRLTVT.

This clonotype was detected many times. This chain uses TRBV6-2 or TRBV6-3 with TRBJ1-2; TRBD1 agrees at 8 bases. Per the germline V gene, CDR1 is MNHEY and CDR2 is SVGEGT. The length of the CDR3 is 15 residues. With 4 bases clipped from V and 2 bases from J, the junction kept 6 bases outside the gene matches. The CDR3 nucleotides read TGTGCCAGCAGTTGGACAGGGACACCGAACTATGGCTACACCTTC. This sequence encodes CASSWTGTPNYGYTF.

This clonotype was found many times. V and J are TRBV20-1 and TRBJ2-5; tentative D call: TRBD2 (5 bases). Between the trimmed V and J ends, which lost 6 bases and 5 bases, there was a span of 10 bases. CDR3 length: 11 residues. Looked up from germline, CDR1 is DFQATT and CDR2 is SNEGSKA (reference sequence). CDR3 protein: CSATPGETQYF. As DNA, the CDR3 is TGCAGTGCAACTCCGGGGGAGACCCAGTACTTC.

The chain has TRBV15 and TRBJ2-6; 8 bases fit TRBD1. CDR1 LNHNV and CDR2 YYDKDF come from the germline V gene (reference sequence). Trimming removed 4 bases from V and 2 bases from J; junction bases left unmatched: 13. The CDR3 sequence is 19 residues long. The CDR3 is CATSTFSGTGDPGANVLTF. Written as DNA, the CDR3 is TGTGCCACCAGCACATTTTCCGGGACAGGCGACCCTGGGGCCAACGTCCTGACTTTC.

Of note for this clonotype: A single base separates this from a much larger clone, so it may be a read error. No conserved phenylalanine or tryptophan is present at the end of the CDR3, so a read error is the likely explanation. This chain links TRBV7-3 with TRBJ2-7; D tentatively reads TRBD1 or TRBD2 (5 bases each). This CDR3 spans 12 amino acids. V was trimmed by 2 bases and J by 6 bases, leaving 8 bases between them. CDR1 and CDR2 (germline): SGHTA, FQGTGA. The CDR3 DNA is TGTGCCAGCAGCTTAGGGGGTAGCGAGCAGTACCTC. Translated: CASSLGGSEQYL.

The V gene is TRBV5-6, the J gene TRBJ2-2; 7 bases line up with TRBD2. The trim removed 2 bases at V and 2 bases at J, leaving 6 bases unmatched. Germline V lookup: CDR1 SGHDT, CDR2 YYEEEE. This CDR3 is 16 amino acids long. The CDR3 nucleotides are TGTGCCAGCAGCTTCTTTCCTAGCGGAAACACCGGGGAGCTGTTTTTT. Its protein product is CASSFFPSGNTGELFF.

In its sample, this clonotype was seen many times. This chain links TRBV20-1 with TRBJ1-1, with a possible D match to TRBD1 (5 bases). Germline values: CDR1 DFQATT, CDR2 SNEGSKA (reference sequence). The CDR3 extends over 13 amino acids. Trimming shortened V by 1 base and J by 2 bases, and 8 bases separated the two germline ends. The CDR3 DNA reads TGCAGTGCTAGAGTTGGGGGAAACACTGAAGCTTTCTTT. Its translation is CSARVGGNTEAFF.

This clonotype was seen at least ten times. V is TRBV7-9 and J is TRBJ2-1; D is unclear. Trimming pared 1 base from V and 5 bases from J, leaving 9 bases between. The CDR3 length is 14 residues. Germline V gene sequence: CDR1 SEHNR, CDR2 FQNEAQ (reference sequence). The CDR3 spells CASSLGQSNNEQFF. DNA for the CDR3: TGTGCCAGCAGCTTAGGGCAGTCTAACAATGAGCAGTTCTTC.

Ten or more counts support this clonotype. The chain recombines TRBV10-3 with TRBJ2-7; no definite D call. V was trimmed by 0 bases and J by 3 bases, leaving 6 bases between them. CDR1 is ENHRY, CDR2 SYGVKD, per germline. The CDR3 runs to 13 residues. The CDR3 region has the DNA TGTGCCATCAGTGAGTCGACGGGCTACGAGCAGTACGTC. Its translation: CAISESTGYEQYV.

Concerning this clonotype itself: Since no conserved phenylalanine or tryptophan closes the CDR3, a read error is the likely cause. Here the CDR3 reads CASRLQGRETQYL. DNA for the CDR3: TGTGCCAGTAGGCTACAGGGTAGGGAGACCCAGTACCTC. The J gene is TRBJ2-5, the V gene TRBV19; the D gene is possibly TRBD1 (6 bases). The CDR3 is 13 residues long. With 6 bases removed from V and 5 bases from J, the gap between germline ends came to 13 bases. Germline V lookup: CDR1 LNHDA, CDR2 SQIVND (reference sequence).

The J gene is TRBJ1-2, the V gene TRBV5-1, with D perhaps TRBD1 (6 bases). Trimming left V 9 bases short and J 5 bases short, with 14 bases between. The length of the CDR3 is 12 residues. CDR1 SGHRS and CDR2 YFSETQ come from the germline V gene. This CDR3 reads CATGTGNYGYTF. The CDR3 DNA sequence: TGCGCCACCGGAACAGGGAATTATGGCTACACCTTC.

This chain links TRBV5-1 with TRBJ1-2; TRBD1 is a possible D gene (6 bases). Per germline, CDR1 SGHRS and CDR2 YFSETQ. Trimming removed 0 bases from V and 8 bases from J, with 14 bases in between. The CDR3 is 14 residues long. This CDR3 reads CASSLDGGGFGYTF. CDR3 sequence (DNA): TGCGCCAGCAGCTTGGATGGGGGCGGCTTCGGCTACACCTTC. The variable domain in full, with the rest retrieved from reference TRBV5-1 and TRBJ1-2, is KAGVTQTPRYLIKTRGQQVTLSCSPISGHRSVSWYQQTPGQGLQFLFEYFSETQRNKGNFPGRFSGRQFSNSRSEMNVSTLELGDSALYLCASSLDGGGFGYTFGSGTRLTVV.

The V and J genes are TRBV10-2 and TRBJ1-1; D unresolved. Per the germline V gene, CDR1 is WSHSY and CDR2 is SAAADI. Trimming pared 3 bases from V and 0 bases from J, leaving 2 bases between. The CDR3 totals 12 residues. The CDR3 bases are TGCGCCAGCAGTGAAATGAACACTGAAGCTTTCTTT. Amino acid sequence: CASSEMNTEAFF.

This clonotype was seen repeatedly, ten times or more. The gene calls are TRBV4-2 and TRBJ2-3, with no clear D. This CDR3 contains 13 residues. Trimming removed 4 bases at V and 6 bases at J, with 11 bases between. From germline, CDR1 is LGHNA and CDR2 YNFKEQ. CDR3 sequence: CASSLELGDTQYF. CDR3 nucleotides: TGTGCCAGCAGCCTCGAACTCGGGGATACGCAGTATTTT.

This clonotype was seen many times. This rearrangement joins TRBV20-1 to TRBJ2-7; 8 nucleotides agree with TRBD2. Germline CDR1 is DFQATT and CDR2 is SNEGSKA (reference sequence). After removal of 3 bases from V and 6 bases from J, the junction contained 1 base not matched to a gene. The CDR3 runs 11 residues. The CDR3 nucleotides are TGCAGTGCTAGCGGGGGGGGCGAGCAGTACTTC. Its protein is CSASGGGEQYF.

The chain carries TRBV12-5 and TRBJ1-1, with 9 bases identical to TRBD1. Germline trimming cut 6 bases from V and 1 base from J; bases unmatched to any gene: 12. CDR1 and CDR2 from the germline V gene are LGHNT and FRNRAP. The CDR3 sequence is 17 residues long. The CDR3 DNA sequence: TGTGCTAGTGGACCCGGACAGGGGAATAGAAGGAACACTGAAGCTTTCTTT. Encoded protein: CASGPGQGNRRNTEAFF.

This clonotype was seen a few times. The gene calls are TRBV12-3 or TRBV12-4 and TRBJ2-7; 10 bases fit TRBD2. This CDR3 has 15 residues. V trimming: 5 bases; J trimming: 2 bases; junction bases outside the gene matches: 6. This CDR3 reads CASSHGLAATYEQYV. For the CDR3, the DNA is TGTGCCAGCAGTCACGGACTAGCGGCAACCTACGAGCAGTACGTC.

This clonotype was picked up many times. The rearrangement joins TRBV7-2 to TRBJ2-3; 9 positions match TRBD2. CDR1 is SGHTA and CDR2 is FQGNSA in the germline V gene. V lost 4 bases and J lost 2; bases outside the gene matches: 10. This CDR3 contains 17 residues. CDR3: CASSYSAGTSYTDTQYF. The CDR3 coding sequence is TGTGCCAGCAGCTATTCCGCCGGGACTAGCTACACAGATACGCAGTATTTT.

This clonotype was recorded many times. This chain links TRBV18 with TRBJ2-3, with D unresolved. Trimming removed 6 bases at V and 2 bases at J, with 3 bases between. Per germline, CDR1 KGHSH and CDR2 LQKENI. This CDR3 has 11 residues. Here the CDR3 reads CASSYTDTQYF. The CDR3 nucleotides are TGTGCCAGCTCTTACACAGATACGCAGTATTTT.

Turning to this clonotype: An end of the junction does not agree with germline; a read error may underlie this. The V gene is TRBV9, the J gene TRBJ1-3, with 12 bases matching TRBD1. The length of the CDR3 is 17 residues. Germline V CDR1 and CDR2: SGDLS, YYNGEE. The CDR3 DNA sequence: TGTGACAGCAGCGTAGAAGGGACAGGGGGCTTCGGAAACACCATATATTTT. Translated, it gives CDSSVEGTGGFGNTIYF.

This clonotype occurred many times. The V call is TRBV5-4, the J call TRBJ1-1; 7 bases align to TRBD1. CDR3 size: 14 residues. With V trimmed by 4 bases and J by 5 bases, 8 bases remained unmatched. CDR1 and CDR2 from the germline V gene are SGHNT and YYREEE (reference sequence). CDR3 amino acids: CASSTTGTGTEAFF. In nucleotides, the CDR3 is TGTGCCAGCAGCACGACAGGGACGGGGACTGAAGCTTTCTTT.

This clonotype was observed many times. This chain connects TRBV6-1 to TRBJ2-5, with D perhaps TRBD1 (6 bases). This CDR3 comprises 14 residues. From germline, CDR1 is MNHNS and CDR2 SASEGT. The V end was cut by 1 base, the J end by 7 bases, with 13 bases between. CDR3 in amino acids: CASSEGGLKRTQYF. As DNA, the CDR3 is TGTGCCAGCAGTGAAGGGGGGCTTAAGAGGACCCAGTACTTC.

This clonotype was counted only a few times. V is TRBV6-1 and J is TRBJ1-1; TRBD1 matches 10 bases. There are 16 residues in the CDR3. In germline, CDR1 is MNHNS, CDR2 SASEGT. With 6 bases clipped from V and 0 bases from J, the junction kept 7 bases outside the gene matches. The CDR3 loop reads CASRSGTGALNTEAFF. The CDR3 DNA reads TGTGCCAGCAGGTCCGGGACAGGGGCCTTGAACACTGAAGCTTTCTTT.

This clonotype was seen more than once but under ten times. The rearrangement uses TRBV12-3 or TRBV12-4 and TRBJ1-2; 9 bases are a match to TRBD1. Trimming cost V 2 bases and J 5 bases; bases outside gene matches: 6. CDR3 length: 15 amino acids. The CDR3 spells CASSLLGQGWYGYTF. The CDR3 region has the DNA TGTGCCAGCAGTTTATTGGGACAGGGCTGGTATGGCTACACCTTC.

In its sample, this clonotype was seen once. The chain uses TRBV2 and TRBJ1-5, with D possibly TRBD1 on 6 matching bases. The CDR3 spans 16 residues. Germline values: CDR1 SNHLY, CDR2 FYNNEI. Trimming removed 6 bases from V and 2 bases from J, with 17 bases in between. The CDR3 is CASSLRRGDGNQPQHF. For the CDR3, the DNA is TGTGCCAGCAGCCTCAGAAGGGGGGATGGCAATCAGCCCCAGCATTTT.

This clonotype was observed a few times. The chain links TRBV5-4 to TRBJ2-1, with 10 bases lining up with TRBD1. This CDR3 comprises 16 residues. Trimming removed 5 bases from V and 4 bases from J; junction bases left unmatched: 9. Per the germline V gene, CDR1 is SGHNT and CDR2 is YYREEE (reference sequence). CDR3 DNA sequence: TGTGCCAGCAGGAACAGACAGGGGGCGCAGTACAATGAGCAGTTCTTC. Translating it yields CASRNRQGAQYNEQFF.

This clonotype was counted at least ten times. The gene calls are TRBV27 and TRBJ2-1; possible D gene TRBD2, 6 bases. CDR1 and CDR2 (germline): MNHEY, SMNVEV (reference sequence). The V end lost 8 bases, the J end lost 0 bases, and 11 bases lay between the germline ends. The CDR3 has 14 residues. CDR3 DNA: TGTGCCAGCTCTCGCGGGAACTCCTACAATGAGCAGTTCTTC. Translation gives CASSRGNSYNEQFF.